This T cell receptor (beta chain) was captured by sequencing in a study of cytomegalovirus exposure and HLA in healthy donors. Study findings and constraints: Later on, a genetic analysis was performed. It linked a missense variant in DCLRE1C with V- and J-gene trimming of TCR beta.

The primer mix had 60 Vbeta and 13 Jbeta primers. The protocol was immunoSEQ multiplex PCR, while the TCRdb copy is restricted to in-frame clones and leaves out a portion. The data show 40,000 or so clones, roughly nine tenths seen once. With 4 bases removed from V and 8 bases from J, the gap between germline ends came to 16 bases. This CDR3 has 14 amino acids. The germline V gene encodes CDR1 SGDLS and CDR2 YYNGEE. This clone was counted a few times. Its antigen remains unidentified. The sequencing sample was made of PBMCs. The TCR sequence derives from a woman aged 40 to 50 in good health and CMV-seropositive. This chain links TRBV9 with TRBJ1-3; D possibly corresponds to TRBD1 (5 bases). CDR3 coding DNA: TGTGCCAGCAGCCCCCGGGAGGGCAGGGACACCATATATTTT. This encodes CASSPREGRDTIYF.